A single TCR beta chain is shown here with its context. Researchers ran the PCR with 60 Vbeta and 13 Jbeta primers. Some clones are missing from TCRdb's copy, which holds only in-frame ones; the method was immunoSEQ multiplex PCR. The sample contains fewer than 200,000 clones, around 79% of which appear only once. The data were obtained in a study of cytomegalovirus exposure and HLA in healthy donors. The CDR3 contains 19 residues. Germline assignment: CDR1 LNHDA and CDR2 SQIVND (reference sequence). V was pared by 5 bases and J by 4 bases, with 21 bases of the junction left unmatched. This TCR was recovered from a male donor in good health and CMV-seropositive. V and J are TRBV19 and TRBJ1-1; 8 bases align to TRBD1. The sample taken for sequencing was PBMCs. CDR3 sequence: CASSPSPGTGRPAPTEAFF. CDR3 DNA sequence: TGTGCCAGTAGTCCCTCCCCCGGGACAGGCCGCCCTGCTCCCACTGAAGCTTTCTTT.